This paragraph covers one TCR beta chain sequence. This entry belongs to a study of T-cell memory formation after mild COVID-19. The V segment lost 3 bases and the J segment 1 base; nucleotides outside the gene matches: 14. The CDR3 covers 19 residues. TCRdb independently ran MiXCR on the 5' RACE reads; one entry per CDR3 protein. The sample contains about 90,000 distinct CDR3 sequences, approximately 16% of which appear only once. The chain has TRBV12-3 or TRBV12-4 and TRBJ1-1; 10 bases are a match to TRBD1. Sequencing was done on a sample of PBMCs or a T cell subset sorted from them (not recorded which). The clonotype originates from a man aged 18 to 30 who had mild COVID-19 (a few samples of this study predate the infection). Cell type and time point are not known. The CDR3 bases are TGTGCCAGCAGTTTTTTAATGGGGGGGACAGGGGAGAGGAACACTGAAGCTTTCTTT. It encodes CASSFLMGGTGERNTEAFF.